This T cell receptor beta chain was sequenced in a study of PD-1 blockade in classical Hodgkin lymphoma. Described time point: cycle 4 day 1 (C4D1), after five to seven weeks of nivolumab. There was relapse after autologous stem cell transplantation in every patient, and there was variation in brentuximab vedotin exposure. As to this clone: Its antigen remains unidentified.

The CDR3 runs 13 residues. Germline loops: CDR1 ENHRY, CDR2 SYGVKD. V gave up 4 bases and J gave up 3 bases, with 8 bases separating them. This table comes from immunoSEQ multiplex PCR, and its TCRdb copy is limited to in-frame clones, with some not included. The sample records 96,000 or so clones, 85% to 95% being singletons. Study-wide findings and caveats: By C4D1 there was a significant rise in CD4+ TCR diversity but not in CD8+ TCR diversity. Patients who initiated nivolumab within 1 year of ASCT were excluded. Newly diagnosed patients reportedly had lower baseline TCR diversity than healthy donors.

The starting material was peripheral blood mononuclear cells (PBMCs), obtained before the fourth cycle of nivolumab. The sequence came from a human donor with classical Hodgkin lymphoma. The chain carries TRBV10-3 and TRBJ2-3; D is perhaps TRBD2 (6 bases). The chain's CDR3 is CAISVGGTDTQYF. The DNA for the CDR3 is TGTGCCATCAGTGTCGGGGGTACAGATACGCAGTATTTT.